Shown below are 4 T cell receptor beta chains from a single sample sequenced in a study of T and B cells in COVID-19 patients. Each TRB amplification used about 220-500 ng of genomic DNA from blood. Multiplex PCR with BIOMED2 TRB-A/B primer pools amplified TRB rearrangements. TCRdb reprocessed the multiplex PCR reads with MiXCR, giving one entry per CDR3 protein. The sample carries some 4,100 distinct CDR3 sequences, about 27% recorded once. The specimen was blood. These receptor sequences come from a human donor with active COVID-19. The donor label of this sample is uncertain.

This clonotype was picked up a small number of times. CDR3 coding DNA: TGTGCCAGCAGTTACTCGGGGTGGAATCAGCCCCAGCATTTT. Amino acids: CASSYSGWNQPQHF. V and J are TRBV6-2 or TRBV6-3 and TRBJ1-5; D is unresolved. CDR3 length: 14 amino acids. V was cut by 0 bases and J by 4 bases, with 7 bases left in between. Germline CDR1 reads MNHEY; CDR2 reads SVGEGT.

By share, this clonotype counts as medium-sized. The chain couples TRBV27 to TRBJ2-2, with D perhaps TRBD1 (6 bases). The CDR3 consists of 15 residues. CDR1 MNHEY and CDR2 SMNVEV come from the germline V gene (reference sequence). The V and J ends lost 5 bases and 4 bases respectively, with 14 bases between them. In nucleotides, the CDR3 is TGTGCCAGCAGTCTGGGACACCAAGCCACCGGGGAGCTGTTTTTT. The encoded protein is CASSLGHQATGELFF.

The rearrangement joins TRBV5-6 to TRBJ1-2, with D possibly matching TRBD1 (5 bases). V was pared by 5 bases and J by 5 bases, with 13 bases between. The CDR3 sequence is 13 residues long. CDR1 and CDR2 (germline): SGHDT, YYEEEE. The DNA for the CDR3 is TGTGCCAGCAGGGACTGGGGGGTATATGGCTACACCTTC. Translated: CASRDWGVYGYTF.

This clonotype was counted only a few times. This rearrangement joins TRBV6-2 or TRBV6-3 to TRBJ2-7; D not certain. Germline lookup yields CDR1 MNHEY and CDR2 SVGEGT. The ends were cut back, 9 bases at V and 7 bases at J, with 10 bases in the middle. The CDR3 length is 10 residues. CDR3 in DNA: TGTGCCAGTGGCTTAGGGGAGCAGTACTTC. Protein product: CASGLGEQYF.